This T cell receptor (beta chain) was obtained from a study of neurological immune-mediated disorders. General study points: No expanded-clone CDR3 amino acid sequence recurred across subjects, suggesting private TCR-beta repertoires.

TCRdb re-analysed the 5' RACE reads in MiXCR, keeping a single row per CDR3 protein. The table lists some 71,000 distinct CDR3 sequences, roughly 10% of them singletons. This clonotype has a count of ten or more. The antigen is unknown. Germline V lookup: CDR1 DFQATT, CDR2 SNEGSKA (reference sequence). CDR3 length equals 15 residues. V gave up 3 bases and J gave up 2 bases; unmatched junction bases: 6. Time point noted: longitudinal time-point 1 (baseline). This TCR derives from a man aged 25-40 years in good health. The sample was PBMCs. This chain uses TRBV20-1 with TRBJ2-3, with 9 bases lining up with TRBD2. CDR3 in DNA: TGCAGTGCTAGCGTGACTAGCGGACACACAGATACGCAGTATTTT. Residues: CSASVTSGHTDTQYF.